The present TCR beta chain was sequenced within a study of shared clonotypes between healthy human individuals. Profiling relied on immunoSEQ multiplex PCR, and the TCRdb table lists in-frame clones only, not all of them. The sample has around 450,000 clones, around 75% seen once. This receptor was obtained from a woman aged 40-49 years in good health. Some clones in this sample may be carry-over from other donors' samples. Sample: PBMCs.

This CDR3 is CASSFPTNYPGGRTSYEQYF. The CDR3 nucleotides read TGTGCCAGCAGTTTCCCGACCAACTACCCAGGGGGCCGGACCTCCTACGAGCAGTACTTC. The rearrangement uses TRBV28 and TRBJ2-7; 8 bases align to TRBD1. The CDR3 is 20 amino acids. CDR1 MDHEN and CDR2 SYDVKM come from the germline V gene. V lost 3 bases and J lost 0; bases outside the gene matches: 19.